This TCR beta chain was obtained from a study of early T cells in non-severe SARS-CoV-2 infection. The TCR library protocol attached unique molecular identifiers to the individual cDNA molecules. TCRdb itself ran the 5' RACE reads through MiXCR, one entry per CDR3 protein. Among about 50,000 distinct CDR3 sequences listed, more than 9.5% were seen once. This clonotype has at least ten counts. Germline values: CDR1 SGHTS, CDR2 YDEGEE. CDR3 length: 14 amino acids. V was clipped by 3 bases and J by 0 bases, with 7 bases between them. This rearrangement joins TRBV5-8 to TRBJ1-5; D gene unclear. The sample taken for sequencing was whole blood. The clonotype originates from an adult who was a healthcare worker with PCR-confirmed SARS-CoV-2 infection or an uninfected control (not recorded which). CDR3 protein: CASSYGPSNQPQHF. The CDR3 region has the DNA TGTGCCAGCAGCTACGGGCCTAGCAATCAGCCCCAGCATTTT.